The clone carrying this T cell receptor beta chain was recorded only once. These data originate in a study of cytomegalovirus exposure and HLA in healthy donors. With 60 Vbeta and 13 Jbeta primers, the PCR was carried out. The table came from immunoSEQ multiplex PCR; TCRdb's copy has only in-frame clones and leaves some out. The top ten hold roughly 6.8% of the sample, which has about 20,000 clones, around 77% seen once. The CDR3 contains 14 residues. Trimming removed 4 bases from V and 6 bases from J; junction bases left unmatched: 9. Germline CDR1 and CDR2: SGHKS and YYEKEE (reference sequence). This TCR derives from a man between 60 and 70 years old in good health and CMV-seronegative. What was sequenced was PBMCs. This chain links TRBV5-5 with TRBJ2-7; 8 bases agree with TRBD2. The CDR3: CASSLKWTSSEQYF. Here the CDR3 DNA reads TGTGCCAGCAGCCTCAAATGGACTAGCTCCGAGCAGTACTTC.